This TCR beta chain was documented in a study of T cell responses to AZD1222 COVID-19 vaccine. Data came from immunoSEQ multiplex PCR; TCRdb stores just in-frame clones and leaves some out. The sample has approximately 190,000 clones; 85% to 95% are singletons. The germline V and J ends were trimmed by 6 bases and 2 bases, with 14 bases remaining between them. There are 15 residues in the CDR3. Germline V gene sequence: CDR1 SNHLY, CDR2 FYNNEI. This sample comprised peripheral blood, obtained on day 0 of AZD1222 vaccination. The V call is TRBV2, the J call TRBJ1-5, with D perhaps TRBD1 (6 bases). The TCR comes from an adult in good health. CDR3 amino acids: CASSPTPGGNQPQHF. DNA of the CDR3: TGTGCCAGCAGCCCAACGCCAGGGGGCAATCAGCCCCAGCATTTT.